A single sample is the source of the 28 T cell receptor beta chains below, sequenced in a study of cytomegalovirus exposure and HLA in healthy donors. The study ran its PCR with 60 Vbeta and 13 Jbeta primers. Assay: immunoSEQ multiplex PCR; the TCRdb copy retains only in-frame clones and omits some. Of 240,000 or so clones listed, 70% to 90% are singletons. The sequenced sample was PBMCs. The source of these receptors is a woman in her fifties or sixties in good health and CMV-seropositive.

The rearrangement joins TRBV15 to TRBJ1-2; 9 nucleotides match TRBD1. Germline V gives CDR1 LNHNV, CDR2 YYDKDF (reference sequence). V shed 6 bases and J 4 bases; nucleotides not matched to a gene: 9. The CDR3 is made up of 15 amino acids. The chain's CDR3 is CATSWGTGKPYGYTF. For the CDR3, the DNA is TGTGCCACCAGTTGGGGGACAGGGAAGCCCTATGGCTACACCTTC.

In its sample, this clone was seen once. The DNA of the CDR3 is TGCGCCAGCAGCTCCCCGAAGGGGGATACGCAGTATTTT. Protein: CASSSPKGDTQYF. The chain employs TRBV5-1 and TRBJ2-3; a weak D match, TRBD1 (5 bases). The CDR3 runs 13 residues. The germline gives CDR1 SGHRS, CDR2 YFSETQ. V dropped 3 bases and J dropped 6 bases, with 11 bases sitting between them.

V and J are TRBV4-2 and TRBJ2-7, with 9 bases identical to TRBD2. Germline V gives CDR1 LGHNA, CDR2 YNFKEQ. This CDR3 contains 14 residues. The V segment lost 4 bases and the J segment 7 bases; nucleotides outside the gene matches: 8. The CDR3: CASSLAGGPGEQYF. CDR3 sequence (DNA): TGTGCCAGCAGCCTGGCGGGAGGGCCGGGTGAGCAGTACTTC.

The chain links TRBV6-5 to TRBJ1-1, with D unclear. CDR3 length: 12 residues. V lost 5 bases and J lost 3, with 7 bases in between. Germline CDR1 is MNHEY and CDR2 is SVGAGI. The CDR3 DNA sequence: TGTGCCAGCAGTGCGGGCTACACTGAAGCTTTCTTT. Its translation is CASSAGYTEAFF.

The V call is TRBV27, the J call TRBJ2-1; TRBD2 matches at 11 bases. This CDR3 has 15 residues. The V gene end was trimmed by 7 bases and the J gene end by 7 bases; junction bases not matched to a gene: 9. From germline, CDR1 is MNHEY and CDR2 SMNVEV (reference sequence). The CDR3 nucleotides are TGTGCCAGCAAGGGACTAGCGGTCATACGGAATGAGCAGTTCTTC. Translation gives CASKGLAVIRNEQFF.

This sequence joins TRBV12-5 and TRBJ1-5; the D is unclear. The CDR3 runs to 17 residues. The V gene's germline CDR1 is LGHNT and CDR2 FRNRAP. Trimming shortened V by 6 bases and J by 0 bases, and 18 bases separated the two germline ends. The DNA for the CDR3 is TGTGCTAGTGGCGTCACCCTCTTCGGGGATAGCAATCAGCCCCAGCATTTT. This translates into CASGVTLFGDSNQPQHF.

The rearrangement joins TRBV27 to TRBJ1-6; no definite D call. The CDR3 contains 16 residues. Germline V gives CDR1 MNHEY, CDR2 SMNVEV (reference sequence). V gave up 2 bases and J gave up 5 bases, with 13 bases separating them. The CDR3, as DNA: TGTGCCAGCAGTTTAGGACGAGGAGGCCATAATTCACCCCTCCACTTT. Translating it yields CASSLGRGGHNSPLHF.

The gene calls are TRBV27 and TRBJ2-3; 8 bases align to TRBD2. From germline, CDR1 is MNHEY and CDR2 SMNVEV (reference sequence). The CDR3 extends over 14 amino acids. J gave up 5 bases and V 2 bases, and 3 bases lay outside the gene matches. CDR3 loop: CASSLSLAGDTQYF. In DNA form, the CDR3 reads TGTGCCAGCAGTTTAAGCCTAGCGGGAGATACGCAGTATTTT.

This clone was detected once. The rearrangement links TRBV13 to TRBJ2-5, with 7 positions matching TRBD1. The J call is doubtful: the DNA matches TRBJ2-7 better. Germline V gene lookup returns CDR1 PRHDT and CDR2 FYEKMQ (reference sequence). The CDR3 totals 16 residues. CDR3 in amino acids: CASSLRLGQAAYEQYF. The CDR3 DNA sequence: TGTGCCAGCAGCTTAAGGTTAGGACAGGCCGCCTACGAGCAGTACTTC.

The rearrangement links TRBV19 to TRBJ2-4; TRBD2 aligns across 7 bases. V shed 6 bases, J shed 9 bases, and the junction held 8 bases outside the gene matches. The CDR3 is 13 residues long. Germline V gene lookup returns CDR1 LNHDA and CDR2 SQIVND (reference sequence). CDR3 region: CASRGTTPGIQYF. CDR3 nucleotide sequence: TGTGCCAGTAGGGGGACTACCCCAGGCATTCAGTACTTC.

This chain uses TRBV5-1 with TRBJ2-5; perhaps TRBD1 as D (5 bases). Germline V gene lookup returns CDR1 SGHRS and CDR2 YFSETQ. V was clipped by 4 bases and J by 2 bases, with 12 bases between them. This CDR3 comprises 14 residues. The CDR3 spells CASSRRQPQETQYF. In nucleotides, the CDR3 is TGCGCCAGCAGCCGAAGACAGCCTCAAGAGACCCAGTACTTC.

The chain uses TRBV30 and TRBJ2-5; TRBD2 agrees at 7 bases. The V gene's germline CDR1 is GTSNPN and CDR2 SVGIG (reference sequence). The V gene end was trimmed by 5 bases and the J gene end by 4 bases; junction bases not matched to a gene: 4. The CDR3 consists of 12 residues. The CDR3 DNA reads as TGTGCCTGGGGGAGCGGGACAGAGACCCAGTACTTC. Translated, it gives CAWGSGTETQYF.

The rearrangement uses TRBV28 and TRBJ2-7; the match to TRBD1 covers 8 bases. Germline loops: CDR1 MDHEN, CDR2 SYDVKM. CDR3 length: 13 amino acids. Unmatched junction bases numbered 5, after V lost 3 bases and J lost 7 bases. This CDR3 is CASSFRTGREQYF. The CDR3 bases are TGTGCCAGCAGTTTTCGGACAGGGCGAGAGCAGTACTTC.

This clone has just one count. The chain joins TRBV12-5 to TRBJ2-7; D may be TRBD1 (5 bases). This CDR3 comprises 13 residues. Germline V lookup: CDR1 LGHNT, CDR2 FRNRAP. Trimming cost V 6 bases and J 2 bases, with 11 bases left between them. CDR3 bases: TGTGCTAGTGGCCCTCAGGGCACCTACGAGCAGTACTTC. Translating it yields CASGPQGTYEQYF. The variable domain in full, with the rest retrieved from reference TRBV12-5 and TRBJ2-7, is DARVTQTPRHKVTEMGQEVTMRCQPILGHNTVFWYRQTMMQGLELLAYFRNRAPLDDSGMPKDRFSAEMPDATLATLKIQPSEPRDSAVYFCASGPQGTYEQYFGPGTRLTVT.

Details on this clone: One junction end does not reproduce the germline sequence, and a read error may be involved. The chain joins TRBV7-9 to TRBJ1-4; TRBD1 aligns across 11 bases. The CDR3 is made up of 19 amino acids. CDR1 SEHNR and CDR2 FQNEAQ come from the germline V gene (reference sequence). CDR3: CASSLAGTGGSGTNEKLFF. Written as DNA, the CDR3 is TGTGCCAGCAGCCTAGCCGGGACAGGGGGATCTGGGACTAATGAAAAACTGTTTTTT.

The gene calls are TRBV5-6 and TRBJ2-5; 12 nucleotides align to TRBD2. Germline V gene lookup returns CDR1 SGHDT and CDR2 YYEEEE. The CDR3 sequence is 15 residues long. Trimming cost V 4 bases and J 5 bases; bases outside gene matches: 6. For the CDR3, the DNA is TGTGCCAGCAGCCCTAGCGGGAGGGCCGGGGAGACCCAGTACTTC. Protein sequence: CASSPSGRAGETQYF.

The rearrangement uses TRBV7-9 and TRBJ1-6; possible D gene TRBD1, 5 bases. The CDR3 loop spans 15 amino acids. Germline values: CDR1 SEHNR, CDR2 FQNEAQ (reference sequence). Trimming took off 5 bases at V and 10 bases at J, with 18 bases between the two ends. The CDR3 here is CASSVLGTPQSPLHF. The CDR3 coding sequence is TGTGCCAGCAGCGTTCTCGGGACTCCTCAGTCACCCCTCCACTTT.

This rearrangement joins TRBV28 to TRBJ2-6; perhaps TRBD2 as D (5 bases). The CDR3 extends over 17 amino acids. Trimming took off 2 bases at V and 2 bases at J, with 13 bases between the two ends. From germline, CDR1 is MDHEN and CDR2 SYDVKM. CDR3 region: CASSLIDGGPGANVLTF. As DNA, the CDR3 is TGTGCCAGCAGTTTAATTGACGGCGGGCCTGGGGCCAACGTCCTGACTTTC.

The chain combines TRBV5-1 with TRBJ2-7, with 9 bases fitting TRBD2. The CDR3 spans 17 residues. Looked up from germline, CDR1 is SGHRS and CDR2 is YFSETQ. V dropped 3 bases and J dropped 2; count of bases not matched to a gene: 12. CDR3 sequence reads: CASSWASGAPLPYEQYF. CDR3 DNA: TGCGCCAGCAGCTGGGCTAGCGGGGCTCCCCTACCCTACGAGCAGTACTTC.

The chain employs TRBV9 and TRBJ2-3, with D maybe TRBD2 (5 bases). V was pared by 4 bases and J by 2 bases, with 11 bases between. CDR3 length: 14 residues. From germline, CDR1 is SGDLS and CDR2 YYNGEE. CDR3 coding DNA: TGTGCCAGCAGCTTAAGCCGGGACACAGATACGCAGTATTTT. It translates to CASSLSRDTDTQYF. The entire variable domain, with the rest obtained from reference TRBV9 and TRBJ2-3, is as follows: DSGVTQTPKHLITATGQRVTLRCSPRSGDLSVYWYQQSLDQGLQFLIQYYNGEERAKGNILERFSAQQFPDLHSELNLSSLELGDSALYFCASSLSRDTDTQYFGPGTRLTVL.

This clone was counted a single time. The V call is TRBV5-1, the J call TRBJ2-1; a possible D gene is TRBD2 (6 bases). CDR1 and CDR2 (germline): SGHRS, YFSETQ. The CDR3 is 13 amino acids. Deletions cut 4 bases from V and 4 bases from J, with 9 bases between. The CDR3 region is CASSPGGYNEQFF. The CDR3 DNA reads TGCGCCAGCAGCCCCGGAGGGTACAATGAGCAGTTCTTC. Together with reference TRBV5-1 and TRBJ2-1, the CDR3 gives the full variable domain: KAGVTQTPRYLIKTRGQQVTLSCSPISGHRSVSWYQQTPGQGLQFLFEYFSETQRNKGNFPGRFSGRQFSNSRSEMNVSTLELGDSALYLCASSPGGYNEQFFGPGTRLTVL.

J is TRBJ2-7 and V is TRBV7-6, with D tentatively TRBD2 (6 bases). CDR3 length: 15 amino acids. Germline V gives CDR1 SGHVS, CDR2 FNYEAQ. V was clipped by 1 base and J by 3 bases, with 13 bases between them. CDR3 sequence (DNA): TGTGCCAGCAGCTTAGTGGATGGAGGGAGCTACGAGCAGTACTTC. This translates into CASSLVDGGSYEQYF.

The chain recombines TRBV6-1 with TRBJ1-4; maybe TRBD1 (6 bases). Germline-derived CDR1 and CDR2 are MNHNS and SASEGT. The CDR3 covers 15 residues. V shed 6 bases and J shed 3 bases, with 14 bases lying between them. The CDR3 DNA sequence: TGTGCCAGCAGCCCCCGACAGGTACCTAATGAAAAACTGTTTTTT. This translates into CASSPRQVPNEKLFF.

Regarding this clone: One end of the junction does not line up with germline, which may come from a read error. This CDR3 is also generated by other DNA sequences in the sample. This chain connects TRBV2 to TRBJ2-5; no firm D call. The germline CDR1 and CDR2 sequences are SNHLY and FYNNEI. The CDR3 totals 15 residues. The CDR3 nucleotides read TGTGCCAGCAGCGAAGTCTCAGTGTACCAAGAGACCCAGTACTTC. Amino acid sequence: CASSEVSVYQETQYF.

The chain joins TRBV7-3 to TRBJ2-3, with TRBD2 matching 11 bases. Per the germline V gene, CDR1 is SGHTA and CDR2 is FQGTGA. V was pared by 2 bases and J by 5 bases, with 3 bases of the junction left unmatched. The CDR3 is made up of 15 amino acids. In DNA form, the CDR3 reads TGTGCCAGCAGCTTATTAGCGGGAGGGGGAGATACGCAGTATTTT. Encoded protein: CASSLLAGGGDTQYF.

This clone has a handful of counts. The chain is built from TRBV6-5 and TRBJ2-7; 10 bases are shared with TRBD2. V lost 6 bases and J lost 2; bases outside the gene matches: 7. The CDR3 runs 15 residues. Germline CDR1 MNHEY, CDR2 SVGAGI. The CDR3 region is CASSPETSGTYEQYF. The CDR3 nucleotides read TGTGCCAGCAGCCCTGAAACTAGCGGGACCTACGAGCAGTACTTC.

As concerns this clone: Other DNA sequences within the sample encode an identical CDR3. The chain employs TRBV19 and TRBJ2-5; 12 nucleotides match TRBD2. V trimming: 4 bases; J trimming: 5 bases; junction bases outside the gene matches: 2. CDR1 LNHDA and CDR2 SQIVND come from the germline V gene (reference sequence). The length of the CDR3 is 14 residues. The CDR3: CASSTGLAGETQYF. CDR3 coding DNA: TGTGCCAGTAGTACCGGACTAGCGGGGGAGACCCAGTACTTC.

The rearrangement joins TRBV5-1 to TRBJ2-2; a weak D match, TRBD2 (6 bases). CDR1 is SGHRS and CDR2 is YFSETQ in the germline V gene. The V end lost 5 bases, the J end lost 7 bases, and 6 bases lay between the germline ends. The length of the CDR3 is 11 residues. This CDR3 reads CASREGGELFF. CDR3 nucleotide sequence: TGCGCCAGCAGGGAGGGCGGGGAGCTGTTTTTT.